The text below deals with one T cell receptor (beta chain). The method was immunoSEQ multiplex PCR; TCRdb's version includes in-frame clones alone and lacks a portion of them. The repertoire holds about 85,000 clones, with approximately 87% as singletons. V was pared by 3 bases and J by 0 bases, with 14 bases between. Germline V gives CDR1 KGHSH, CDR2 LQKENI. This CDR3 has 16 amino acids. These data originate in a study of T cell responses to AZD1222 COVID-19 vaccine. This receptor was taken from an adult in good health. Sequenced material: peripheral blood, taken on day 0 of AZD1222 vaccination. The V and J genes are TRBV18 and TRBJ1-2; D not certain. The CDR3 nucleotides are TGTGCCAGCTCACCCCTCGGGCAGCGAGCTAACTATGGCTACACCTTC. This sequence encodes CASSPLGQRANYGYTF.